What follows are 27 T cell receptor beta chains derived from one specimen sequenced in a study of shared clonotypes between healthy human individuals. Generated by immunoSEQ multiplex PCR, the TCRdb table keeps only in-frame clones and is missing some. The sample lists hundreds of thousands of clones, around 67% occurring once. Specimen: memory CD4+ T cells sorted from blood. Documented subset: CD45RA-negative fraction. These receptors all stem from a man aged 25-45 years in good health.

The chain employs TRBV5-6 and TRBJ2-7; D assignment may be TRBD1 or TRBD2 (5 bases each). This CDR3 spans 13 amino acids. The V and J ends lost 4 bases and 3 bases respectively, with 11 bases between them. CDR1 is SGHDT, CDR2 YYEEEE, per germline. CDR3 protein: CASSPRDHYEQYF. CDR3 nucleotides: TGTGCCAGCAGCCCCCGGGACCACTACGAGCAGTACTTC.

This chain joins TRBV11-3 and TRBJ2-2; D ambiguous. CDR1 and CDR2 from the germline V gene are SGHNT and YENEEA. The germline V and J ends were trimmed by 4 bases and 5 bases, with 8 bases remaining between them. The CDR3 consists of 13 residues. The CDR3 sequence is CASSSPNTGELFF. CDR3 in DNA: TGTGCCAGCAGCTCACCCAATACCGGGGAGCTGTTTTTT.

The chain combines TRBV11-2 with TRBJ2-5, with D possibly matching TRBD1 (7 bases). Germline lookup yields CDR1 SGHAT and CDR2 FQNNGV. The CDR3 totals 14 residues. Trimming shortened V by 4 bases and J by 9 bases, and 18 bases separated the two germline ends. The CDR3 protein is CASSSNRGGRAQYF. The CDR3 DNA reads as TGTGCCAGCAGCTCAAACAGGGGAGGAAGGGCCCAGTACTTC.

J is TRBJ1-1 and V is TRBV5-1; D is possibly TRBD1 (6 bases). This CDR3 region has 13 residues. The germline gives CDR1 SGHRS, CDR2 YFSETQ. With 9 bases removed from V and 1 base from J, the gap between germline ends came to 13 bases. CDR3 residues: CATMGGANTEAFF. In nucleotides, the CDR3 is TGCGCCACCATGGGGGGGGCGAACACTGAAGCTTTCTTT.

V is TRBV10-3 and J is TRBJ2-1; maybe TRBD2 (5 bases). Germline-derived CDR1 and CDR2 are ENHRY and SYGVKD. This CDR3 has 12 amino acids. V was shortened by 3 bases and J by 6 bases, with 6 bases between the two germline ends. CDR3 sequence reads: CAISDTSNEQFF. DNA of the CDR3: TGTGCCATCAGTGATACTAGCAATGAGCAGTTCTTC.

The chain has TRBV19 and TRBJ2-5, with TRBD2 matching over 9 bases. The CDR3 runs 14 residues. Germline CDR1 reads LNHDA; CDR2 reads SQIVND (reference sequence). V shed 5 bases, J shed 4 bases, and the junction held 5 bases outside the gene matches. CDR3 sequence (DNA): TGTGCCAGTAGTTTAGCGGGGGTAAGAGAGACCCAGTACTTC. The encoded protein is CASSLAGVRETQYF.

V usage is TRBV30 and J usage is TRBJ1-4; the D is unclear. Trimming stripped 1 base from V and 0 bases from J, with 6 bases between. The CDR3 sequence is 14 residues long. Germline loops: CDR1 GTSNPN, CDR2 SVGIG (reference sequence). In DNA, the CDR3 is TGTGCCTGGAGTGGCGGGGCAACTAATGAAAAACTGTTTTTT. Its protein product is CAWSGGATNEKLFF.

This clone was detected only a few times. The chain employs TRBV7-9 and TRBJ2-3; unclear D gene. This CDR3 is built from 13 residues. Germline V gene data show CDR1 as SEHNR and CDR2 as FQNEAQ (reference sequence). V gave up 3 bases and J gave up 1 base, with 5 bases separating them. The CDR3 DNA reads TGTGCCAGCAGCTTTTTTGGCACAGATACGCAGTATTTT. Translation gives CASSFFGTDTQYF.

The rearrangement links TRBV9 to TRBJ2-5, with 7 bases aligning to TRBD2. This CDR3 contains 17 residues. After removal of 0 bases from V and 0 bases from J, the junction contained 8 bases not matched to a gene. The germline gives CDR1 SGDLS, CDR2 YYNGEE. The CDR3 is CASSVGASGGYQETQYF. The CDR3 coding sequence is TGTGCCAGCAGCGTAGGGGCTAGCGGAGGGTACCAAGAGACCCAGTACTTC.

As to this clone: This specimen includes other DNA sequences encoding the same CDR3. V and J are TRBV6-1 and TRBJ2-7; TRBD2 agrees at 7 bases. This CDR3 is built from 14 residues. Germline values: CDR1 MNHNS, CDR2 SASEGT. Germline trimming cut 3 bases from V and 2 bases from J; bases unmatched to any gene: 4. In nucleotides, the CDR3 is TGTGCCAGCAGTGATCGGGGAGGGCCCTACGAGCAGTACTTC. This sequence encodes CASSDRGGPYEQYF.

The CDR3 here is CSVGRNLGSYEQYF. CDR3 in DNA: TGCAGCGTTGGTCGCAATCTCGGCTCCTACGAGCAGTACTTC. The J gene is TRBJ2-7, the V gene TRBV29-1; D ambiguous. CDR1 is SQVTM and CDR2 is ANQGSEA in the germline V gene. This CDR3 is 14 amino acids long. The V gene lost 4 bases and the J gene lost 0 bases, with 13 bases spanning the gap.

The chain combines TRBV4-1 with TRBJ1-4, with D perhaps TRBD1 (5 bases). V was shortened by 0 bases and J by 7 bases, with 12 bases between the two germline ends. Germline V gene sequence: CDR1 MGHRA, CDR2 YSYEKL. The CDR3 length is 15 residues. The CDR3 protein is CASSQDGARGEKLFF. CDR3 nucleotides: TGCGCCAGCAGCCAAGATGGGGCTCGGGGTGAAAAACTGTTTTTT.

The J gene is TRBJ1-5, the V gene TRBV11-2, with 7 bases matching TRBD1. The CDR3 has 13 amino acids. Germline-derived CDR1 and CDR2 are SGHAT and FQNNGV. The V segment lost 5 bases and the J segment 6 bases; nucleotides outside the gene matches: 4. The chain's CDR3 is CASSNHRGQPQHF. CDR3 nucleotides: TGTGCCAGCAGCAACCACAGGGGTCAGCCCCAGCATTTT.

V and J are TRBV30 and TRBJ2-1; 9 positions match TRBD2. Germline CDR1 GTSNPN, CDR2 SVGIG (reference sequence). There are 13 residues in the CDR3. V was clipped by 0 bases and J by 7 bases; unmatched bases: 1. CDR3 loop: CAWSVGLANEQFF. CDR3 nucleotides: TGTGCCTGGAGTGTAGGACTAGCGAATGAGCAGTTCTTC.

The chain uses TRBV6-6 and TRBJ2-1, with 7 bases fitting TRBD1. Germline CDR1 MNHNY, CDR2 SVGAGI (reference sequence). The CDR3 has 15 amino acids. V shed 5 bases, J shed 4 bases, and the junction held 8 bases outside the gene matches. The CDR3 here is CASSIDRAAYNEQFF. The DNA of the CDR3 is TGTGCCAGCAGTATCGACAGGGCAGCGTACAATGAGCAGTTCTTC.

This clone appeared a few times. V usage is TRBV30 and J usage is TRBJ1-5; D is ambiguous. Trimming removed 0 bases at V and 1 base at J, with 4 bases between. Germline V gene sequence: CDR1 GTSNPN, CDR2 SVGIG (reference sequence). The CDR3 contains 13 residues. The CDR3 spells CAWSVGSNQPQHF. CDR3 sequence (DNA): TGTGCCTGGAGTGTAGGGAGCAATCAGCCCCAGCATTTT.

In this sample, this clone turned up many times. The V and J genes are TRBV2 and TRBJ1-5; D remains ambiguous. Between the trimmed V and J ends, which lost 1 base and 12 bases, there was a span of 16 bases. This CDR3 has 14 amino acids. Germline CDR1 reads SNHLY; CDR2 reads FYNNEI. Written as DNA, the CDR3 is TGTGCCAGCAGTGAAGGGATCAGGACTGCCGACCAGCATTTT. Protein product: CASSEGIRTADQHF.

This clone was seen a few times. V is TRBV4-2 and J is TRBJ2-5; D perhaps matches TRBD2 (6 bases). V dropped 0 bases and J dropped 4 bases, with 12 bases sitting between them. This CDR3 spans 15 amino acids. The germline V gene has CDR1 LGHNA and CDR2 YNFKEQ. CDR3 sequence reads: CASSQEALALETQYF. The CDR3 nucleotides read TGTGCCAGCAGCCAAGAGGCACTAGCTTTAGAGACCCAGTACTTC.

V and J are TRBV19 and TRBJ2-1; maybe TRBD2 (5 bases). V was cut by 1 base and J by 4 bases, with 11 bases left in between. Germline CDR1 LNHDA, CDR2 SQIVND (reference sequence). CDR3 length: 15 residues. CDR3 region: CASSIVGLTYNEQFF. In DNA form, the CDR3 reads TGTGCCAGTAGTATAGTCGGACTCACTTACAATGAGCAGTTCTTC.

The rearrangement joins TRBV7-9 to TRBJ2-3; TRBD2 agrees at 12 bases. CDR3 length: 14 residues. The germline gives CDR1 SEHNR, CDR2 FQNEAQ (reference sequence). Trimming took 3 bases from V and 10 from J; bases not matched to a gene: 5. The CDR3 nucleotides are TGTGCCAGCAGCTTGATGACTAGCGGGAGTGCGCAGTATTTT. Translation: CASSLMTSGSAQYF.

CDR3 protein: CASSPRESSYNEQFF. The CDR3 region has the DNA TGTGCCAGCAGTCCCCGGGAGAGCTCCTACAATGAGCAGTTCTTC. The chain combines TRBV27 with TRBJ2-1; D may be TRBD2 (6 bases). The CDR3 has 15 residues. CDR1 is MNHEY and CDR2 is SMNVEV in the germline V gene (reference sequence). Between the trimmed V and J ends, which lost 5 bases and 0 bases, there was a span of 11 bases.

The gene calls are TRBV6-1 and TRBJ2-1, with unresolved D. CDR3 length equals 13 residues. V lost 5 bases to trimming and J lost 8 bases, with 13 bases between them. Germline CDR1 and CDR2: MNHNS and SASEGT. The CDR3 spells CASSLSYSYEQFF. CDR3 in DNA: TGTGCCAGCAGTCTGTCGTATTCGTATGAGCAGTTCTTC.

CDR3 in DNA: TGTGCCAGCAGTGTTGAGGGCGGGGTTACGCAGTATTTT. It yields the protein CASSVEGGVTQYF. This chain connects TRBV6-4 to TRBJ2-3, with D perhaps TRBD2 (6 bases). The CDR3 is 13 residues long. Germline CDR1 MRHNA, CDR2 SNTAGT. The V end was cut by 4 bases, the J end by 8 bases, with 13 bases between.

The chain couples TRBV7-6 to TRBJ2-3; no clear D. Germline V gene sequence: CDR1 SGHVS, CDR2 FNYEAQ. Trimming stripped 6 bases from V and 4 bases from J, with 14 bases between. The CDR3 has 14 amino acids. This CDR3 is CASSRTRGADTQYF. The CDR3 nucleotides read TGTGCCAGCAGTCGGACGAGAGGCGCAGATACGCAGTATTTT. Variable domain in full (rest from reference TRBV7-6 and TRBJ2-3): GAGVSQSPRYKVTKRGQDVALRCDPISGHVSLYWYRQALGQGPEFLTYFNYEAQQDKSGLPNDRFSAERPEGSISTLTIQRTEQRDSAMYRCASSRTRGADTQYFGPGTRLTVL.

The V call is TRBV2, the J call TRBJ1-5; D is undetermined. The CDR3 is 13 amino acids. Germline values: CDR1 SNHLY, CDR2 FYNNEI. Trimming removed 9 bases from V and 4 bases from J, with 13 bases in between. DNA of the CDR3: TGTGCCAGTCGGTCGATTGGGAATCAGCCCCAGCATTTT. It codes for CASRSIGNQPQHF.

The CDR3 loop reads CASSLGGRSTGELFF. The CDR3 DNA follows: TGCGCCAGCAGCTTGGGGGGCCGGAGCACCGGGGAGCTGTTTTTT. The chain recombines TRBV5-1 with TRBJ2-2; a possible D gene is TRBD1 (5 bases). V dropped 0 bases and J dropped 4 bases, with 10 bases sitting between them. CDR3 size: 15 residues. The germline CDR1 and CDR2 sequences are SGHRS and YFSETQ.

The chain has TRBV29-1 and TRBJ1-1, with 7 bases that match TRBD1. Unmatched junction bases numbered 13, after V lost 4 bases and J lost 11 bases. The CDR3 sequence is 13 residues long. CDR1 SQVTM and CDR2 ANQGSEA come from the germline V gene. The CDR3 DNA is TGCAGCGTTGGGGACGCCAAGACAGGGAAGGCTTTCTTT. Translating it yields CSVGDAKTGKAFF. Combining the CDR3 with reference TRBV29-1 and TRBJ1-1 gives the whole variable domain SAVISQKPSRDICQRGTSLTIQCQVDSQVTMMFWYRQQPGQSLTLIATANQGSEATYESGFVIDKFPISRPNLTFSTLTVSNMSPEDSSIYLCSVGDAKTGKAFFGQGTRLTVV.